A selection of T cell receptor beta chains follows, all from one sample in a study of cytomegalovirus exposure and HLA in healthy donors. Assay used: immunoSEQ multiplex PCR; TCRdb lists only in-frame clones, some missing. The sample records under 300,000 clones, around 80% being singletons. The sample taken for sequencing was PBMCs. These TCRs come from a woman aged 55-69 years in good health and CMV-seropositive. Both conserved end residues are part of each CDR3. The order of the fields is J gene, D gene, V gene, clone size, CDR3 DNA, CDR3 protein. The D gene is left open where the match is weak. For some rows the clone size is stated as once, few or many, or as a class when expanded; others skip it.

TRBJ2-1	TRBD2	TRBV9	once	TGTGCCAGCAGCGTAGAAGCGGGACACAATGAGCAGTTCTTC	CASSVEAGHNEQFF
TRBJ2-7	TRBD2	TRBV2	NA	TGTGCCAGCACCCTACTAGCGGGGAGCTCCTACGAGCAGTACTTC	CASTLLAGSSYEQYF
TRBJ2-3	TRBD2	TRBV4-1	NA	TGCGCCAGCAGCCAAGAGGCGGGAGTAAGTGATACGCAGTATTTT	CASSQEAGVSDTQYF
TRBJ2-7	TRBD2	TRBV7-6	NA	TGTGCCAGCCCCAAAAAATCTAGCGGGACCCCCTACGAGCAGTACTTC	CASPKKSSGTPYEQYF
TRBJ2-3	NA	TRBV5-4	NA	TGTGCCAGCAGCTTGGGGTCTCCCACTAGTGCGCGTTTGGATGCGCAGTATTTT	CASSLGSPTSARLDAQYF
TRBJ2-1	TRBD1	TRBV5-1	NA	TGCGCCAGCAGCTTGGAGTATCGGACAGGGGTCAATGAGCAGTTCTTC	CASSLEYRTGVNEQFF
TRBJ1-2	TRBD1	TRBV5-1	NA	TGCGCCAGCAGCTTGGCTCGGGACAGGGATCATGGCTACACCTTC	CASSLARDRDHGYTF
TRBJ2-3	NA	TRBV27	NA	TGTGCCAGCAGGGGTCGGGATTTTAAAAGGGGCACAGATACGCAGTATTTT	CASRGRDFKRGTDTQYF
TRBJ2-7	TRBD1	TRBV9	NA	TGTGCCAGCAGCGTAGGACAGGGGGCGTACGAGCAGTACTTC	CASSVGQGAYEQYF
TRBJ1-5	NA	TRBV7-8	NA	TGTGCCAGCAGCTTACTTCACAGGGCCGACAATCAGCCCCAGCATTTT	CASSLLHRADNQPQHF
TRBJ2-6	NA	TRBV28	NA	TGTGCCAGCATGAGCGGGTCTTCTCCCTCTGGGGCCAACGTCCTGACTTTC	CASMSGSSPSGANVLTF
TRBJ2-2	NA	TRBV7-2	few	TGTGCCAGCAGCTTAGCCACTAGTACCGGGGAGCTGTTTTTT	CASSLATSTGELFF
TRBJ1-2	TRBD1	TRBV7-9	NA	TGTGCCAGCATCTACCAACCCGGGACAGACTACACCTTC	CASIYQPGTDYTF
TRBJ1-2	TRBD1	TRBV5-1	NA	TGCGCCAGCAGCTTGGCTCCCGTACTTCGACAGGGGGCAGTTTTCTATGGCTACACCTTC	CASSLAPVLRQGAVFYGYTF
TRBJ1-1	NA	TRBV5-3	NA	TGTGCCAGAAGCTTGGACAGGGTACCGGGGACTGAAGCTTTCTTT	CARSLDRVPGTEAFF
TRBJ2-3	NA	TRBV19	NA	TGTGCCAGTAGTCCCGGTTCGGCTTTCGGGGCAGATACGCAGTATTTT	CASSPGSAFGADTQYF
TRBJ1-6	NA	TRBV7-9	NA	TGTGCCAGCAGCGTACAGGGCCGGGATTCACCCCTCCACTTT	CASSVQGRDSPLHF
TRBJ2-1	TRBD1	TRBV7-3	NA	TGTGCCAGCAGCTTCCGGGACAGGGGGAATGACCCCGGGTCCCCCATCTACAATGAGCAGTTCTTC	CASSFRDRGNDPGSPIYNEQFF
TRBJ2-2	TRBD1	TRBV7-9	NA	TGTGCCAGCAGCACGCGGACAGGGGGCAACACCGGGGAGCTGTTTTTT	CASSTRTGGNTGELFF
TRBJ2-2	NA	TRBV7-3	NA	TGTGCCAGCAGCTTAATGCGGGAACACCGGGAGCTGTTTTTT	CASSLMREHRELFF
TRBJ1-1	TRBD1	TRBV19	NA	TGTGCCAGTAGGACAGGGGAGACTGAAGCTTTCTTT	CASRTGETEAFF
TRBJ2-5	TRBD1	TRBV30	NA	TGTGCCTGGAGTGTACTACGGACAGGGGGTCAAGAGACCCAGTACTTC	CAWSVLRTGGQETQYF
TRBJ2-5	TRBD1	TRBV11-3	NA	TGTGCCAGCAGCCCAGGGGGCCAACAGAAAGGAGAGACCCAGTACTTC	CASSPGGQQKGETQYF
TRBJ1-2	TRBD1	TRBV5-1	NA	TGCGCCAGCAGCCCGGTCGTGGGACAGGGAAACTATGGCTACACCTTC	CASSPVVGQGNYGYTF
TRBJ2-7	TRBD1	TRBV5-1	NA	TGCGCCAGCAGCTTGGCTGGACAGGGGACCGAGCAGTACTTC	CASSLAGQGTEQYF
TRBJ1-2	TRBD1	TRBV4-1	NA	TGCGCCAGCAGCCAAGTAGGACAGGGAGGTGGCTACACCTTC	CASSQVGQGGGYTF
TRBJ1-4	TRBD1	TRBV5-6	NA	TGTGCCAGCAGCTTGCGGTCCAGACAGGGAGGTGAAAAACTGTTTTTT	CASSLRSRQGGEKLFF
TRBJ1-1	NA	TRBV4-1	NA	TGCGCCAGCAGCCAAGGTCACGGGTTGGGGCGAACTGAAGCTTTCTTT	CASSQGHGLGRTEAFF
TRBJ1-5	NA	TRBV6-1	NA	TGTGCCAGCAGTGAAGCTACAGGCCGTACGCCCCAGCATTTT	CASSEATGRTPQHF
TRBJ2-3	NA	TRBV29-1	NA	TGCAGCGTTGAAAGCTACAAGGGAGAAGATACGCAGTATTTT	CSVESYKGEDTQYF
TRBJ2-3	TRBD2	TRBV7-9	NA	TGTGCCAGCAGCCGAACTAGCGGGAGCACAGATACGCAGTATTTT	CASSRTSGSTDTQYF
TRBJ2-7	TRBD2	TRBV7-3	NA	TGTGCCAGCAGCTTTAGCGGGAGAGACGAGCAGTACTTC	CASSFSGRDEQYF
TRBJ2-1	NA	TRBV7-2	NA	TGTGCCAGCAGACTTCTAAATGAGCAGTTCTTC	CASRLLNEQFF
TRBJ2-7	TRBD2	TRBV5-5	NA	TGTGCCAGCGGGGGGGATCGGTACGAGCAGTACTTC	CASGGDRYEQYF
TRBJ2-1	TRBD1	TRBV2	few	TGTGCCAGCAGGGAGGGACAGGACAATGAGCAGTTCTTC	CASREGQDNEQFF
TRBJ2-7	NA	TRBV20-1	NA	TGCAGTGCCTCTTTTGCCTACGAGCAGTACTTC	CSASFAYEQYF
TRBJ1-2	TRBD1	TRBV7-2	NA	TGTGCCAGCAGCTTCACTACAGGGGGCCCCTATGGCTACACCTTC	CASSFTTGGPYGYTF
TRBJ2-3	TRBD2	TRBV7-9	NA	TGTGCCAGCAGCTTACGTGCGACTAGCGGGAGCCCAGATACGCAGTATTTT	CASSLRATSGSPDTQYF
TRBJ1-5	NA	TRBV7-8	NA	TGTGCCAGCAGCCCAGGGCAGGGAAGTCAGCCCCAGCATTTT	CASSPGQGSQPQHF
TRBJ2-7	TRBD2	TRBV6-6	NA	TGTGCCAGCAGTCCAGGGACTAGCCGCACCTACGAGCAGTACTTC	CASSPGTSRTYEQYF
TRBJ1-2	NA	TRBV19	NA	TGTGCCAGTAGTACCCCGACAGTATTCTATGGCTACACCTTC	CASSTPTVFYGYTF
TRBJ1-3	TRBD1	TRBV10-3	once	TGTGCCATCAGGGGCCGGGACAGTGGAAACACCATATATTTT	CAIRGRDSGNTIYF
TRBJ1-2	TRBD1	TRBV5-4	NA	TGTGCCAGCAGCCTGGGACAGGGATCGTATGGCTACACCTTC	CASSLGQGSYGYTF
TRBJ1-1	TRBD1	TRBV28	few	TGTGCCAGCAGTCGGGACAGGGACGACACTGAAGCTTTCTTT	CASSRDRDDTEAFF
TRBJ1-5	NA	TRBV19	few	TGTGCCAGTAGTCTCCGGACTGAAAATCAGCCCCAGCATTTT	CASSLRTENQPQHF
TRBJ2-5	TRBD2	TRBV5-1	NA	TGCGCCAGCAGCTTAGCGGGAGGCAAAGAGACCCAGTACTTC	CASSLAGGKETQYF
TRBJ2-7	TRBD1	TRBV5-1	NA	TGCGCCAGCAGCTTACCTCTTGCGACAGGGGATGCCGAGCAGTACTTC	CASSLPLATGDAEQYF
TRBJ2-7	TRBD2	TRBV7-6	NA	TGTGCCAGCAGCTTAGCGGGAGGGTCCGCCTACGAGCAGTACTTC	CASSLAGGSAYEQYF
TRBJ2-7	TRBD2	TRBV5-4	NA	TGTGCCAGCAGCTCGAGGACTAGTATAGCCGAGCAGTACTTC	CASSSRTSIAEQYF
TRBJ2-7	NA	TRBV7-2	NA	TGTGCCAGCACCGTCTTGGCAGGGCGATCCTACGAGCAGTACTTC	CASTVLAGRSYEQYF
TRBJ2-1	TRBD1	TRBV10-1	NA	TGCGCCAGCAGCTCGACAGGGCTTAGCTACAATGAGCAGTTCTTC	CASSSTGLSYNEQFF
TRBJ2-3	TRBD2	TRBV10-1	once	TGCGCCAGCAGTAGCGGGAGAGGAGATACGCAGTATTTT	CASSSGRGDTQYF
TRBJ2-3	TRBD1	TRBV27	NA	TGTGCCAGCAGTTACCTACAGGGGGAGGGCACAGATACGCAGTATTTT	CASSYLQGEGTDTQYF
TRBJ1-2	NA	TRBV29-1	NA	TGCAGCGTTTCGAGGGCCGGAGGCTACACCTTC	CSVSRAGGYTF
TRBJ1-1	TRBD1	TRBV2	NA	TGTGCCAGTAGAATAGACAGGGCCGTCACTGAAGCTTTCTTT	CASRIDRAVTEAFF
TRBJ1-5	TRBD1	TRBV27	NA	TGTGCCAGCAGTTCGGGACAGTACGGCAATCAGCCCCAGCATTTT	CASSSGQYGNQPQHF
TRBJ1-4	NA	TRBV4-1	NA	TGCGCCAGCAGCCAAGAACGGGGCGGGGATGAAAAACTGTTTTTT	CASSQERGGDEKLFF
TRBJ2-7	NA	TRBV2	NA	TGTGCCAGCAGTGAATCCTTCTACGAGCAGTACTTC	CASSESFYEQYF
TRBJ2-2	TRBD1	TRBV5-4	NA	TGTGCCAGCAGCCCCCCGGGACAGGGGGCCGACACCGGGGAGCTGTTTTTT	CASSPPGQGADTGELFF